Listed here are 3 T cell receptor beta chains from one sample, sequenced in a study of shared clonotypes between healthy human individuals. Profiled with immunoSEQ multiplex PCR; TCRdb holds only in-frame clones, not every one. The sample comprises roughly 890,000 clones, about 91% of which are singletons, and approximately 25% rests with the top ten. Terminally differentiated effector memory CD45RA+ cells were excluded from the naive CD8 cells, which were CD45RO-negative and positively selected for CCR7. The sample was naive CD8+ T cells sorted from blood. The receptors were sampled from a man between 25 and 39 years old in good health.

J is TRBJ2-1 and V is TRBV19; 9 positions agree with TRBD2. Germline V CDR1 and CDR2: LNHDA, SQIVND (reference sequence). The CDR3 length is 17 residues. V shed 0 bases, J shed 6 bases, and the junction held 9 bases outside the gene matches. Here the CDR3 reads CASSIDWGGRAANEQFF. The CDR3, as DNA: TGTGCCAGTAGTATAGATTGGGGCGGGAGGGCCGCCAATGAGCAGTTCTTC.

This chain joins TRBV5-1 and TRBJ2-5; no firm D call. Per the germline V gene, CDR1 is SGHRS and CDR2 is YFSETQ. V lost 2 bases and J 5 bases, leaving 10 bases between the germline ends. This CDR3 spans 13 amino acids. The CDR3 DNA sequence: TGCGCCAGCAGCTTTTTTTTCGGTGAGACCCAGTACTTC. Translation gives CASSFFFGETQYF.

This sequence joins TRBV19 and TRBJ2-1; 13 nucleotides line up with TRBD2. The CDR3 spans 19 residues. CDR1 is LNHDA and CDR2 is SQIVND in the germline V gene (reference sequence). The V and J ends lost 4 bases and 3 bases, in that order; junction bases with no gene match: 12. The CDR3 DNA follows: TGTGCCAGTAGTAGAACGACAACAGGGACTAGCGGGATCTACAATGAGCAGTTCTTC. Translation gives CASSRTTTGTSGIYNEQFF.